The clone carrying this T cell receptor beta chain showed up just a few times. Its antigen is not identified. The record originates from a study of spatial heterogeneity in lung cancer. Overall study findings and caveats: The appearance of ubiquitous expanded tumor TCRs in blood was greater at resection than follow-up.

TCRdb reprocessed the 5' RACE reads via MiXCR and lists one record per CDR3 protein. The table lists 17,000 or so distinct CDR3 sequences, more than 8% of them singletons. The time point denotes: blood at routine non-recurrence follow-up after resection. Unsorted whole RNA from tumor, nontumor lung or frozen PBMC underwent sequencing. This CDR3 contains 13 residues. V was shortened by 5 bases and J by 8 bases, with 12 bases between the two germline ends. The sample consisted of PBMCs, taken at follow-up. This TCR was recovered from a male donor with early-stage non-small cell lung cancer. The chain combines TRBV12-3 or TRBV12-4 with TRBJ2-2; D may be TRBD2 (5 bases). The CDR3 nucleotides are TGTGCCAGCAGTCCGGGAAGATCGGGGGAGCTGTTTTTT. This codes for CASSPGRSGELFF.